The clone carrying this TCR beta chain appeared a single time. The CDR3 length is 13 residues. Germline CDR1 SGHTA, CDR2 FQGNSA. V was shortened by 3 bases and J by 1 base, with 6 bases between the two germline ends. Genomic DNA provided the template from which TCR beta VDJ and CDR3 profiles were obtained. One entry per CDR3 protein results from TCRdb running MiXCR on the reads. The sample comprises 60,000 or so distinct CDR3 sequences, about 50% of which are singletons, and 2% to 3% rests with the top ten. The record originates from a study of CD8+CD57+ T cells in acquired aplastic anemia. Material: sorted CD4+, CD8+, or CD8+CD57+ T cells (not recorded which) from PBMCs. The receptor was derived from a human donor in good health, serving as a control. V is TRBV7-2 and J is TRBJ1-2; no definite D call. The CDR3 DNA sequence: TGTGCCAGCAGCTTTCTGTATAACTATGGCTACACCTTC. It encodes CASSFLYNYGYTF.